These T cell receptor beta chains were read from a single sample in a study of early stage breast cancer tumors. TCRdb's copy holds only in-frame clones and misses some; the assay was immunoSEQ multiplex PCR. The repertoire has around 9,000 clones, 70% to 75% of them found once; the top ten carry roughly 18%. The sample taken for sequencing was normal breast tissue next to the tumor. The receptor set was obtained from a person between 55 and 69 years old with breast cancer. Both conserved end residues are part of each CDR3. Fields, in order: clone size, V gene, J gene, D gene, CDR3 DNA, CDR3 protein. The D gene is left open where the match is weak. Clone size is not always given. Where it is, it says once, few, many or a class for expanded clones.

>-|TRBV30|TRBJ2-5|TRBD2
TGTGCCTCGGACCGGGACTACCAACAAGAGACCCAGTACTTC
CASDRDYQQETQYF
>-|TRBV10-2|TRBJ1-5|-
TGCGCCAGCAGTGGCCGGGAGGGTGGACAGCCCCAGCATTTT
CASSGREGGQPQHF
>-|TRBV18|TRBJ2-7|TRBD2
TGTGCCAGCTCCCCGGCGGGAGGGCCTCTATACGAGCAGTACTTC
CASSPAGGPLYEQYF
>-|TRBV6-5|TRBJ2-7|TRBD2
TGTGCCACCTATAGCGGGAGGGCGGAGGAGCAGTACTTC
CATYSGRAEEQYF
>-|TRBV11-3|TRBJ2-1|-
TGTGCCAGCAGCCTTAGCTCCTACAATGAGCAGTTCTTC
CASSLSSYNEQFF
>-|TRBV7-9|TRBJ2-5|TRBD2
TGTGCCAGCAGCAATCCGGGACTAGGTCAAGAGACCCAGTACTTC
CASSNPGLGQETQYF
>once|TRBV7-2|TRBJ2-7|TRBD2
TGTGCCAGCAGCTTAGGAATCGGGGGGGGGTCCGAGCAGTACTTC
CASSLGIGGGSEQYF
>-|TRBV5-1|TRBJ2-7|-
TGCGCCACCCGAAAACAGGGGGGGGATTCCTACGAGCAGTACTTC
CATRKQGGDSYEQYF
>once|TRBV6-6|TRBJ2-7|TRBD2
TGTGCCAGCAGGATACCCGGGACTAGAGCCTACGAGCAGTACTTC
CASRIPGTRAYEQYF
>-|TRBV5-8|TRBJ2-5|TRBD1
TGTGCCAGCAGCGGCGGGACAGGCCAAGAGACCCAGTACTTC
CASSGGTGQETQYF
>-|TRBV10-1|TRBJ2-2|TRBD2
TGCGCCAGCAGTGCCTCCCGGGGACTAGCGGGAGCCGGGGAGCTGTTTTTT
CASSASRGLAGAGELFF
>-|TRBV6-5|TRBJ2-7|-
TGTGCCAGCAGTTATTACTCTGGCTCCTACGAGCAGTACTTC
CASSYYSGSYEQYF
>-|TRBV10-2|TRBJ2-1|TRBD1
TGCGCCAGCAGTGAGCCTGGGACAGGGACCATTCAGTTCTTC
CASSEPGTGTIQFF
>-|TRBV5-1|TRBJ1-1|-
TGCGCCAGCAGCTTGAACGGGGGGACTGAAGCTTTCTTT
CASSLNGGTEAFF
>few|TRBV2|TRBJ2-7|TRBD2
TGTGCCAGCAGCGCCTCCCCCGGATCTAGCGGGAGGTCCTACGAGCAGTACTTC
CASSASPGSSGRSYEQYF
>-|TRBV29-1|TRBJ2-1|TRBD2
TGCAGCGTTACGGGACTAGCGGGAGGGCTAGTAGAAAATGAGCAGTTCTTC
CSVTGLAGGLVENEQFF
>once|TRBV7-2|TRBJ2-2|TRBD2
TGTGCCAGCAGCTTACGCGGGAGCGGGTACGGGGAGCTGTTTTTT
CASSLRGSGYGELFF
>-|TRBV11-3|TRBJ2-1|-
TGTGCCAGCAGCTTACTGCCCGGGGTGAGCTCCTACAATGAGCAGTTCTTC
CASSLLPGVSSYNEQFF
>-|TRBV13|TRBJ2-1|TRBD2
TGTGCCAGCAGCTTAGGCGGGGGGACTATCAACAATGAGCAGTTCTTC
CASSLGGGTINNEQFF
>-|TRBV5-6|TRBJ2-1|TRBD1
TGTGCCAGCAGCTTAGCAGGGGGCGCGGGGAATGAGCAGTTCTTC
CASSLAGGAGNEQFF